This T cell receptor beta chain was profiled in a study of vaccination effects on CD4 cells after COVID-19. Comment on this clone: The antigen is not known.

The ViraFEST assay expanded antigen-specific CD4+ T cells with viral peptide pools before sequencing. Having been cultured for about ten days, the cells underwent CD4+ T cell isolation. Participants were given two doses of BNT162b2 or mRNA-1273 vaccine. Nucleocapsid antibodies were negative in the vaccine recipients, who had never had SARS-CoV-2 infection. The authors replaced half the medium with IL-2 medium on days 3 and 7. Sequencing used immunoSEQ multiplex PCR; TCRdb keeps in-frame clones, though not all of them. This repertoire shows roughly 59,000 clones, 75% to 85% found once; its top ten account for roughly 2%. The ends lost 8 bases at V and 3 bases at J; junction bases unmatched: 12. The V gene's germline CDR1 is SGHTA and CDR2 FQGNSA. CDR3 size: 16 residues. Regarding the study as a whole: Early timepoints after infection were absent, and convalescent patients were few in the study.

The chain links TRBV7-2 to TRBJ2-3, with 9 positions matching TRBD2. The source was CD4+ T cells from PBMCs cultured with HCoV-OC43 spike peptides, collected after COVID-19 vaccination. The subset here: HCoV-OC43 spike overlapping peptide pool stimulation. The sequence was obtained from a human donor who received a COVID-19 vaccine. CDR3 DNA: TGTGCCAGCCGCTATAGCGGGGGTAAGGGGACAGATACGCAGTATTTT. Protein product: CASRYSGGKGTDTQYF.